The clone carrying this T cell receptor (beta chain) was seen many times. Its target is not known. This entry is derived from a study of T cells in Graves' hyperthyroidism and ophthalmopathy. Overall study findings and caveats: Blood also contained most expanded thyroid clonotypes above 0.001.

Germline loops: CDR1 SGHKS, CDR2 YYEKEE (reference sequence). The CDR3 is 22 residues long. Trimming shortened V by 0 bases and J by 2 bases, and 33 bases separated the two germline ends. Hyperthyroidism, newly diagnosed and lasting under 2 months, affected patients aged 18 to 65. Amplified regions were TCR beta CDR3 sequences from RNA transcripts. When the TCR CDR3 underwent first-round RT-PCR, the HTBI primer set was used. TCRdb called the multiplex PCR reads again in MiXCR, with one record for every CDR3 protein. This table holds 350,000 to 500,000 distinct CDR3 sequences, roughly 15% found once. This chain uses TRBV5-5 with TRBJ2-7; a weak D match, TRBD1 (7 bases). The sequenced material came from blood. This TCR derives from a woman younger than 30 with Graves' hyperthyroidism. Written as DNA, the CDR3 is TGTGCCAGCAGCTTGGTTCCCCATTTCGGCAGGGGGGCCCTCACCGCGCCCTACGAGCAGTACTTC. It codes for CASSLVPHFGRGALTAPYEQYF.